One and the same sample provided the 10 T cell receptor beta chains below, sequenced in a study of blood T cells in healthy people across ages. A sample-barcoded 5' primer and a J-beta primer mix were used in a second PCR of roughly 7 to 11 cycles. TCRdb re-analysed the 5' RACE reads in MiXCR, keeping a single row per CDR3 protein. The sample lists roughly 1,500,000 distinct CDR3 sequences, roughly 32% occurring once. The sample consisted of blood. All receptors derive from a woman in her twenties or thirties in good health.

Details on this clonotype: At one boundary the junction diverges from the germline segment, which might be a read error. J is TRBJ1-6 and V is TRBV5-1; tentatively, D is TRBD1 (5 bases). Germline loops: CDR1 SGHRS, CDR2 YFSETQ. The CDR3 loop spans 15 amino acids. The CDR3 region has the DNA TGCGCCAGCGGCTTATTTGGGGACGCCTCTTCGCCCCTCCACTTT. It specifies CASGLFGDASSPLHF. The variable domain in full, completed from reference TRBV5-1 and TRBJ1-6, reads KAGVTQTPRYLIKTRGQQVTLSCSPISGHRSVSWYQQTPGQGLQFLFEYFSETQRNKGNFPGRFSGRQFSNSRSEMNVSTLELGDSALYLCASGLFGDASSPLHFGNGTRLTVT.

The rearrangement links TRBV9 to TRBJ1-1; D ambiguous. The V gene's germline CDR1 is SGDLS and CDR2 YYNGEE. Deletions cut 1 base from V and 3 bases from J, with 7 bases between. The CDR3 runs to 13 residues. CDR3 amino acids: CASSVHLDTEAFF. Here the CDR3 DNA reads TGTGCCAGCAGCGTACATTTGGACACTGAAGCTTTCTTT.

Comments on this clonotype: A read error may produce the germline difference seen at one junction end. The rearrangement links TRBV10-1 to TRBJ2-5, with 7 bases matching TRBD2. CDR3 length: 17 amino acids. Germline V gene lookup returns CDR1 WNHNN and CDR2 SYGVQD (reference sequence). CDR3: CASSDVPQGGKQEPQYF. CDR3 in DNA: TGCGCCAGCAGTGATGTTCCGCAGGGAGGGAAACAAGAGCCCCAGTACTTC.

The CDR3 DNA follows: TGTGCCAGCTCCCATCAGAGGATGGGCGAGCAGTACTTC. This translates into CASSHQRMGEQYF. V and J are TRBV18 and TRBJ2-7; D gene uncertain. The CDR3 runs 13 residues. CDR1 and CDR2 from the germline V gene are KGHSH and LQKENI. The V gene lost 6 bases and the J gene lost 6 bases, with 15 bases spanning the gap.

This rearrangement joins TRBV20-1 to TRBJ1-5; D is unclear. V lost 0 bases to trimming and J lost 5 bases, with 14 bases between them. CDR1 and CDR2 (germline): DFQATT, SNEGSKA (reference sequence). CDR3 length equals 15 residues. CDR3 region: CSARDLDGGDQPQHF. The CDR3 DNA is TGCAGTGCTAGAGATCTGGACGGCGGCGATCAGCCCCAGCATTTT.

This clonotype was seen many times. The V gene is TRBV5-1, the J gene TRBJ2-7; possible D gene TRBD2, 6 bases. Per the germline V gene, CDR1 is SGHRS and CDR2 is YFSETQ. The V end was cut by 2 bases, the J end by 3 bases, with 12 bases between. The CDR3 runs to 14 residues. The CDR3 sequence is CASSFTGVSYEQYF. The CDR3, as DNA: TGCGCCAGCAGCTTCACGGGAGTTAGCTACGAGCAGTACTTC.

The rearrangement links TRBV12-3 or TRBV12-4 to TRBJ1-1; no definite D call. The CDR3 totals 13 residues. V was shortened by 5 bases and J by 5 bases, with 12 bases between the two germline ends. The CDR3 loop is CASSKSRGTEAFF. The CDR3 coding sequence is TGTGCCAGCAGTAAATCCAGAGGAACTGAAGCTTTCTTT.

The chain links TRBV3-1 to TRBJ2-7; 9 positions agree with TRBD2. V trimming: 1 base; J trimming: 8 bases; junction bases outside the gene matches: 9. The CDR3 is 15 amino acids. Germline V gives CDR1 LGHDT, CDR2 YNNKEL (reference sequence). CDR3 DNA sequence: TGTGCCAGCAGCCAAGCTGACTGGCTAGCGGGACAGCAGTACTTC. This encodes CASSQADWLAGQQYF.

The V and J genes are TRBV20-1 and TRBJ2-4; tentative D call: TRBD1 (6 bases). The V end was cut by 5 bases, the J end by 0 bases, with 11 bases between. Per germline, CDR1 DFQATT and CDR2 SNEGSKA (reference sequence). This CDR3 contains 14 residues. The CDR3 nucleotides are TGCAGTGCTTTCGACAGGTTAGCCAAAAACATTCAGTACTTC. It codes for CSAFDRLAKNIQYF.

The rearrangement joins TRBV6-6 to TRBJ2-3; D unclear. V lost 2 bases and J 6 bases, leaving 6 bases between the germline ends. The CDR3 has 12 amino acids. Germline CDR1 reads MNHNY; CDR2 reads SVGAGI (reference sequence). The CDR3 loop is CASSYARDTQYF. The CDR3 DNA follows: TGTGCCAGCAGTTACGCCCGGGATACGCAGTATTTT.